This TCR beta chain is drawn from a study of blood T cell repertoires in COVID-19. The wider study: Samples of COVID-19 (acute and convalescent) were obtained from the United States, Italy and Spain.

The CDR3 covers 16 residues. V was pared by 1 base and J by 2 bases, with 13 bases between. The germline V gene has CDR1 SGHAT and CDR2 FQNNGV. In the original workflow: By means of reference gene primer amplification, nucleated cell counts were estimated. Measured with immunoSEQ multiplex PCR; TCRdb has only the in-frame clones, and not every one. V and J calls and clone size come straight from that table; D and trimming were deduced from the DNA. The repertoire holds 88,000 or so clones, with approximately 86% as singletons. The sequenced material came from peripheral blood. The V and J genes are TRBV11-2 and TRBJ2-3; D is ambiguous. The source of this sequence is a man in his fifties or sixties with acute or convalescent COVID-19. The CDR3 region is CASSLAIGAFTDTQYF. The CDR3 coding sequence is TGTGCCAGCAGCTTAGCCATAGGAGCGTTCACAGATACGCAGTATTTT.